The 5 T cell receptor beta chains presented below share a single source sample, sequenced in a study of neurological immune-mediated disorders. TCRdb itself ran the 5' RACE reads through MiXCR, one entry per CDR3 protein. This table holds tens of thousands of distinct CDR3 sequences, 4.5% found once. Sequences were obtained from PBMCs. These receptors were obtained from a man aged 25-40 years with multiple sclerosis.

The table lists this clonotype with many counts. The chain carries TRBV5-4 and TRBJ2-1; no clear D. Trimming left V 3 bases short and J 3 bases short, with 10 bases between. The germline CDR1 and CDR2 sequences are SGHNT and YYREEE (reference sequence). This CDR3 spans 14 amino acids. The CDR3 nucleotides read TGTGCCAGCAGCTCCGGAACAGTCTACAATGAGCAGTTCTTC. It translates to CASSSGTVYNEQFF.

This clonotype was seen only a few times. V and J are TRBV20-1 and TRBJ1-1; D remains unclear. V lost 4 bases to trimming and J lost 3 bases, with 9 bases between them. The germline CDR1 and CDR2 sequences are DFQATT and SNEGSKA (reference sequence). This CDR3 is 12 amino acids long. The CDR3 DNA follows: TGCAGTGCTACTCACACGGACACTGAAGCTTTCTTT. Translating gives CSATHTDTEAFF.

This clonotype has a count of ten or more. The CDR3: CATSEGQALPYNEQFF. Written as DNA, the CDR3 is TGTGCCACCAGTGAAGGACAGGCCCTACCCTACAATGAGCAGTTCTTC. The V and J genes are TRBV24-1 and TRBJ2-1; 7 positions agree with TRBD1. V gave up 4 bases and J gave up 2 bases; unmatched junction bases: 7. Germline CDR1 and CDR2: KGHDR and SFDVKD. The CDR3 covers 16 residues.

This clonotype was counted many times. The gene calls are TRBV20-1 and TRBJ2-7; no clear D. The CDR3 loop spans 13 amino acids. CDR1 and CDR2 (germline): DFQATT, SNEGSKA (reference sequence). V lost 1 base to trimming and J lost 0 bases, with 7 bases between them. This CDR3 is CSARARSSYEQYV. Written as DNA, the CDR3 is TGCAGTGCTAGAGCACGGAGCTCCTACGAGCAGTACGTC.

This clonotype was detected ten times or more. CDR3 amino acids: CASSFPGLAGVLSSYNEQFF. The CDR3 DNA sequence: TGCGCCAGCAGCTTCCCGGGACTAGCGGGTGTTTTATCCTCCTACAATGAGCAGTTCTTC. The chain recombines TRBV5-1 with TRBJ2-1; 12 nucleotides match TRBD2. CDR3 length equals 20 residues. Germline V gives CDR1 SGHRS, CDR2 YFSETQ. The V gene end was trimmed by 2 bases and the J gene end by 0 bases; junction bases not matched to a gene: 12.